Sequencing of this T cell receptor beta chain was carried out in a study of cytomegalovirus exposure and HLA in healthy donors. The study's findings and limits: A few V segments could not be told apart, such as TRBV6-2 and TRBV6-3, and were left out. According to the study, 180 or so TCR beta chains were cytomegalovirus-associated. Researchers reported that a few CMV-associated chains were confirmed in vitro as CMV antigen-specific.

To note about this clone: Its specificity is unknown.

Germline V gene data show CDR1 as MNHNY and CDR2 as SVGAGI (reference sequence). This CDR3 comprises 12 residues. V was shortened by 1 base and J by 5 bases, with 6 bases between the two germline ends. A multiplex PCR was run with 60 Vbeta primers and 13 Jbeta primers. Sequencing was performed with immunoSEQ multiplex PCR; in TCRdb, only in-frame clones are kept and a portion is missing. The sample has 75,000 to 95,000 clones, less than 70% seen once. V is TRBV6-6 and J is TRBJ2-7; D uncertain. Input material: PBMCs. The TCR comes from a man aged 50 to 59 in good health and CMV-seronegative. CDR3: CASSYLAHEQYF. As DNA, the CDR3 is TGTGCCAGCAGTTACTTGGCCCACGAGCAGTACTTC.